This TCR beta chain appears in the sequencing data of a study of T cells after somatic rescue of genetic block. CDR1 and CDR2 (germline): MDHEN, SYDVKM. CDR3 length: 15 amino acids. The ends lost 6 bases at V and 9 bases at J; junction bases unmatched: 16. The method was immunoSEQ multiplex PCR; TCRdb's version includes in-frame clones alone and lacks a portion of them. This table holds some 14,000 clones, 65% to 85% found once. The material sequenced was peripheral blood mononuclear cells (PBMCs). The chain uses TRBV28 and TRBJ2-7; 8 positions match TRBD1. This clonotype was obtained from a boy aged 5-17 years. The CDR3 spells CASSSPGTGRGRQYF. DNA of the CDR3: TGTGCCAGCAGCTCTCCAGGGACAGGAAGAGGGAGGCAGTACTTC.